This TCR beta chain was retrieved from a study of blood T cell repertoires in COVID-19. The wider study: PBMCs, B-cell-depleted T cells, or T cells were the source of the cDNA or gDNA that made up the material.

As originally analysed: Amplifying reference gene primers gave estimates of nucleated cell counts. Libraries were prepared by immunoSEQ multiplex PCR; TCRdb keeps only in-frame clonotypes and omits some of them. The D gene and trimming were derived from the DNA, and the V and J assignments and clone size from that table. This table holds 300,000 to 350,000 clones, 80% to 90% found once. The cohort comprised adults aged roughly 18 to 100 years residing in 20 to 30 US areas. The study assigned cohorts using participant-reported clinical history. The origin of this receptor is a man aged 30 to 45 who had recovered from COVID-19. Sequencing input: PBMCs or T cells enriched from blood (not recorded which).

The CDR3 DNA sequence: TGCGCCAGCAGCCAAGTGGGGACAGGGACCTACGAGCAGTACTTC. Its translation is CASSQVGTGTYEQYF. The gene calls are TRBV4-1 and TRBJ2-7, with 9 bases matching TRBD1. The CDR3 loop spans 15 amino acids. CDR1 is MGHRA, CDR2 YSYEKL, per germline. Losses at the gene ends were 1 base for V and 2 bases for J; bases not matched to a gene: 3.